This T cell receptor (beta chain) was captured by sequencing in a study of T cell responses to AZD1222 COVID-19 vaccine. Study findings and constraints: White British ancestry dominated among donors, who included more females, and clonal diversity was possibly underestimated.

Sequencing used immunoSEQ multiplex PCR; TCRdb keeps in-frame clones, though not all of them. The data show fewer than 200,000 clones, with approximately 90% seen just once and 6.1% held by the top ten. As to this clone: What it binds is not known.

CDR3 length: 14 residues. With 5 bases removed from V and 2 bases from J, the gap between germline ends came to 10 bases. The germline V gene encodes CDR1 LNHDA and CDR2 SQIVND (reference sequence). This sequence was found in an adult in good health. The sequencing used peripheral blood, collected on day 0 of AZD1222 vaccination. The rearrangement links TRBV19 to TRBJ1-5; no firm D call. Here the CDR3 DNA reads TGTGCCAGTAGTCTCCGGTCGGGCAATCAGCCCCAGCATTTT. Its protein is CASSLRSGNQPQHF.